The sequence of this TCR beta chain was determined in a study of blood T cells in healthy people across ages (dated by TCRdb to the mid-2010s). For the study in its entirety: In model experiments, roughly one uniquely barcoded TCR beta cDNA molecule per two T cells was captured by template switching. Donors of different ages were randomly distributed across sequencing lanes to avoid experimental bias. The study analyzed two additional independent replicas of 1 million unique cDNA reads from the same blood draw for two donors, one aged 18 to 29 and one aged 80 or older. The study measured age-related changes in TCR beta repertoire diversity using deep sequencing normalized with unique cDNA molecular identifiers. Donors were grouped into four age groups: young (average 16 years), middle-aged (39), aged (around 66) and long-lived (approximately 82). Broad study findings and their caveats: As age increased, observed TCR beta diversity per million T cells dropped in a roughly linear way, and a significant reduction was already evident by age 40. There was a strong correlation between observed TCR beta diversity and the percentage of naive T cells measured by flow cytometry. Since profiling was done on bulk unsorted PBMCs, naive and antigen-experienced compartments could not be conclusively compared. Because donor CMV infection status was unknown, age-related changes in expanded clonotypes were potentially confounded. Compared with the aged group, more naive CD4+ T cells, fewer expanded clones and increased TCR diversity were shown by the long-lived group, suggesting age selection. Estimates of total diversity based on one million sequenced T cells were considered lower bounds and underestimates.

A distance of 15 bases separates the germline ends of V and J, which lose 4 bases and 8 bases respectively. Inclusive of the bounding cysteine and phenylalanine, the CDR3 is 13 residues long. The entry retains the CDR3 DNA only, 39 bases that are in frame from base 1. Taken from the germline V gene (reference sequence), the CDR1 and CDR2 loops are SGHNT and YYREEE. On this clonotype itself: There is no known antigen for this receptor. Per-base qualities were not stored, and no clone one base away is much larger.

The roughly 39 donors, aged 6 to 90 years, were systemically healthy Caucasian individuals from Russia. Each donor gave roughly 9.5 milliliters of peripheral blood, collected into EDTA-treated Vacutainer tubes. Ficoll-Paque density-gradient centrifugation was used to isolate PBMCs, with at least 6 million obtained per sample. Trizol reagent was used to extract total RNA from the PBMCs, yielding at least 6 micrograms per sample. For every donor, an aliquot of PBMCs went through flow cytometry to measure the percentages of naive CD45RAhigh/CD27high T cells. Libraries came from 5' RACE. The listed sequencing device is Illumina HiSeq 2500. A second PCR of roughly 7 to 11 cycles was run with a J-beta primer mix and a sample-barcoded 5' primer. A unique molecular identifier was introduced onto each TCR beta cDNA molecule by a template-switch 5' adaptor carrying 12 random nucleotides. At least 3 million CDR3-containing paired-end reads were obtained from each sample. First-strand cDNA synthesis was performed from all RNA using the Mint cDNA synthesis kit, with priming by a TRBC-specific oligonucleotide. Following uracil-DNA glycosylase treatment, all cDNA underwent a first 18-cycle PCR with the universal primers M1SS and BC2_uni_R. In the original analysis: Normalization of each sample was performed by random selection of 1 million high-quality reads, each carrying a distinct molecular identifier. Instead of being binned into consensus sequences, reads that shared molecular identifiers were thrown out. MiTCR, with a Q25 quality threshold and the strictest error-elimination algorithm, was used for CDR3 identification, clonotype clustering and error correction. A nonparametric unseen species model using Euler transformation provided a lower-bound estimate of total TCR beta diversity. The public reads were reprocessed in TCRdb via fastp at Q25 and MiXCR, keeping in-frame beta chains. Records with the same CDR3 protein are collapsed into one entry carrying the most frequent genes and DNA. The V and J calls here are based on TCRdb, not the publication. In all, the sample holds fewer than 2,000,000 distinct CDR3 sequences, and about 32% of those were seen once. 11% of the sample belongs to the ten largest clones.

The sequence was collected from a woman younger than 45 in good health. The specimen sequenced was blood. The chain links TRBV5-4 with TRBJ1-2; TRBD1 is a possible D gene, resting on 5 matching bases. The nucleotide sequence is TGTGCCAGCAGCCTGGCTTATGGGGACGGCTACACCTTC. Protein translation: CASSLAYGDGYTF.